The entry below describes one TCR beta chain. Its antigen is unknown. The sample is drawn from a study of cytomegalovirus exposure and HLA in healthy donors. PCR primers comprised 60 Vbeta and 13 Jbeta primers. The method was immunoSEQ multiplex PCR; TCRdb's version includes in-frame clones alone and lacks a portion of them. The table records about 200,000 clones, 82% of them present only once. Study-wide points: Only CMV serostatus was available as immune exposure information.

This receptor was taken from a boy aged 2 to 9 in good health and CMV-seronegative. Sequenced: PBMCs.

The CDR3 nucleotides read TGTGCCAGCAGTTCGGCCAGGGGGGCTAACTATGGCTACACCTTC. Protein sequence: CASSSARGANYGYTF. This sequence joins TRBV6-5 and TRBJ1-2; TRBD1 aligns across 7 bases. Germline V lookup: CDR1 MNHEY, CDR2 SVGAGI. The length of the CDR3 is 15 residues. Unmatched junction bases numbered 5, after V lost 4 bases and J lost 0 bases.